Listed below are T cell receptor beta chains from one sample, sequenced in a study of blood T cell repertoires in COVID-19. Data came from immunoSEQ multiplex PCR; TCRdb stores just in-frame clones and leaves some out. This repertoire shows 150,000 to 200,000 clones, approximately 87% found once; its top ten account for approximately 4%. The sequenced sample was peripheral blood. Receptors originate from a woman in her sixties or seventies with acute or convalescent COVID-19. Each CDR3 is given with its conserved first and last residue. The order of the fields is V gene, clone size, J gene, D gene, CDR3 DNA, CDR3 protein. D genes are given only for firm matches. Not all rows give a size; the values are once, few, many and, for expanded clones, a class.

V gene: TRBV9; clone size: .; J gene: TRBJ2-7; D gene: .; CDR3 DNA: TGTGCCAGCAGCGTAGCTTGGGGCAGCGCCTACGAGCAGTACTTC; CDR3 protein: CASSVAWGSAYEQYF
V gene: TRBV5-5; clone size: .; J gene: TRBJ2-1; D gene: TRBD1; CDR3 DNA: TGTGCCAGCAGCTTTACCGGGACAGAAGTAGATGAGCAGTTCTTC; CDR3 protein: CASSFTGTEVDEQFF
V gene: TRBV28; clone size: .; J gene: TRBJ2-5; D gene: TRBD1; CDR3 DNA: TGTGCCAGCAGTCCTAAATATGCCCCGGGACAGGGTTGGGGTTTGGGTCTGGGGACCCAGTACTTC; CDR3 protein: CASSPKYAPGQGWGLGLGTQYF
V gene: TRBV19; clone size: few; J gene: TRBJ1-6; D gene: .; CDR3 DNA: TGTGCCAGTAGTATACAGGGATTCTCCTATAATTCACCCCTCCACTTT; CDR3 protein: CASSIQGFSYNSPLHF
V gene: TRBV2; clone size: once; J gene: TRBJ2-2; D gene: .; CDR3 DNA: TGTGCCACCTTGCGACAGAACACCGGGGAGCTGTTTTTT; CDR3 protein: CATLRQNTGELFF
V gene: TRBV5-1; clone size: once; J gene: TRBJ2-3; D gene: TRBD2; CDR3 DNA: TGCGCCAGCAGAAGGAGCGGGGGTTCGGGAGATACGCAGTATTTT; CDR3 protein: CASRRSGGSGDTQYF
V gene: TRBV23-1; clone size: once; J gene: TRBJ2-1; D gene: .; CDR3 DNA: TGCGCCAGCAGTCACAGCCTAGAGGCGCAGTTCTTC; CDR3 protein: CASSHSLEAQFF
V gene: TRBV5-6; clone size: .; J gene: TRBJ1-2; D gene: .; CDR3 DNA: TGTGCCAGCAGCTTGGGCAGGCCAGGATATGGCTACACCTTC; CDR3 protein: CASSLGRPGYGYTF
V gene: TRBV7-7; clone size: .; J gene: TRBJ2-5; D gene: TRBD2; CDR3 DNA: TGTGCCAGCAGCCTGACTAGCGGGGGCCCGGGGACCCAGTACTTC; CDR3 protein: CASSLTSGGPGTQYF
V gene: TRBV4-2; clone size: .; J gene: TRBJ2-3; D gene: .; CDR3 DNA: TGTGCCAGCAGCCAAGTCCCCCTGGCAGGGGGGATCACAGATACGCAGTATTTT; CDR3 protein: CASSQVPLAGGITDTQYF
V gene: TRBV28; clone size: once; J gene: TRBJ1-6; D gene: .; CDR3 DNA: TGTGCCAGCAGTTTATACCAGAATTCACCCCTCCACTTT; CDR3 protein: CASSLYQNSPLHF
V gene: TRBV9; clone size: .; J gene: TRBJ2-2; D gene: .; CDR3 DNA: TGTGCCAGCAGCGTATTGGGGACTGTGAACACCGGGGAGCTGTTTTTT; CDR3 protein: CASSVLGTVNTGELFF
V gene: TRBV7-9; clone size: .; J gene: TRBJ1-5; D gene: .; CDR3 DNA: TGTGCCAGCAGCCCGGGCACAGGGATGATTCAGCCCCAGCATTTT; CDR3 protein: CASSPGTGMIQPQHF
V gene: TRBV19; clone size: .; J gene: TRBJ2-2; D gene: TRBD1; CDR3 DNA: TGTGCCAGTAGTACGGGACAGATCAACACCGGGGAGCTGTTTTTT; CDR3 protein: CASSTGQINTGELFF
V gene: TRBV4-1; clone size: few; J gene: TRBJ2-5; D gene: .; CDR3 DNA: TGCGCCAGCAGCCCGCGGACTACGGCAGAGACCCAGTACTTC; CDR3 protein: CASSPRTTAETQYF
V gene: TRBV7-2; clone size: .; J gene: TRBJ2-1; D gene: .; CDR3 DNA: TGTGCCAGCAGCCCCAGAGGCCCGCTGAATGAGCAGTTCTTC; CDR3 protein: CASSPRGPLNEQFF
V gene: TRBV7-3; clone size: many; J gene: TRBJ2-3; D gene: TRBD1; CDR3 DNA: TGTGCCAGCAGCTTCGGGACAGGGGCAGATACGCAGTATTTT; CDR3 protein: CASSFGTGADTQYF
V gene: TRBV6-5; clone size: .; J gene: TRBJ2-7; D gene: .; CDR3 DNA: TGTGCCAGCAGTCCGATGAGCTCCTACGAGCAGTACTTC; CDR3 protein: CASSPMSSYEQYF
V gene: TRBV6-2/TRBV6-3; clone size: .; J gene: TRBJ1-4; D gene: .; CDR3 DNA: TGTGCCAGCAGTGAGACAGGTTTTAATGAAAAACTGTTTTTT; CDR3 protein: CASSETGFNEKLFF
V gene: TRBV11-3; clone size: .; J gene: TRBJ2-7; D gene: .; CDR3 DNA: TGTGCCAGCAGCTTAGAAAGAGACACCGAGCAGTACTTC; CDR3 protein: CASSLERDTEQYF
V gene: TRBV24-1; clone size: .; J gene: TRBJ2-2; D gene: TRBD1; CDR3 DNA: TGTGCCACCGGGACAGGGGGATTCGGGGAGCTGTTTTTT; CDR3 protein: CATGTGGFGELFF
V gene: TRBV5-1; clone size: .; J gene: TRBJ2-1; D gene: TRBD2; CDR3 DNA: TGCGCCAGCAGCCAGCTAGCGGGAGGGACCTACAATGAGCAGTTCTTC; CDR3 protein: CASSQLAGGTYNEQFF
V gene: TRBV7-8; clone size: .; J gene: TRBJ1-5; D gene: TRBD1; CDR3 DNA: TGTGCCAGCAGCTTACCGCCCCCGACAGGGGCCCAGCATTTT; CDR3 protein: CASSLPPPTGAQHF
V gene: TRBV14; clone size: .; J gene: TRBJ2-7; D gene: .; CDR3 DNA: TGTGCCAGCAGCCAAGAAGAGATTGGCTGGGGAGATTACGAGCAGTACTTC; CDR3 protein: CASSQEEIGWGDYEQYF
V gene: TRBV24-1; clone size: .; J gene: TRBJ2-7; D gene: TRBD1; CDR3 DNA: TGTGCCACCAGTGATTTGCGAGGGGGCCTCTACGAGCAGTACTTC; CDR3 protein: CATSDLRGGLYEQYF
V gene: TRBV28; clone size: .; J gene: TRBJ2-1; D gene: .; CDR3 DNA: TGTGCCAGCAGTTTCCAGGGTTTTGGGGCGGATGAGCAGTTCTTC; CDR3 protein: CASSFQGFGADEQFF
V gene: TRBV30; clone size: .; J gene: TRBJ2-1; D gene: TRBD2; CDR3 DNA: TGTGCCTGGAGTGGCGGGAGGGCCCACAATGAGCAGTTCTTC; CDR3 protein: CAWSGGRAHNEQFF
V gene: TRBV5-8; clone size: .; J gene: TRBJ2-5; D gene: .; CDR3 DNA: TGTGCCAGCAGCTTTATATCAGTCCAAGAGACCCAGTACTTC; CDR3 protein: CASSFISVQETQYF
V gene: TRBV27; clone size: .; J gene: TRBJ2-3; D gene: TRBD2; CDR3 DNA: TGTGCCAGCAGTTTTCGGGTTTCCAGCGGGGGGGCAGATACGCAGTATTTT; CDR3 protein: CASSFRVSSGGADTQYF
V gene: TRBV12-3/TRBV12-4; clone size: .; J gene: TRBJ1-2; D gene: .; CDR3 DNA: TGTGCCAGCAGTCCGGACAGTACCTATGGCTACACCTTC; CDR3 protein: CASSPDSTYGYTF
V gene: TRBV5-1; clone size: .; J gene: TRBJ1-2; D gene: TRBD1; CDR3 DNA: TGCGCCAGCAGCTTGGCCGGGACAGGGGACTATGGCTACACCTTC; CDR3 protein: CASSLAGTGDYGYTF
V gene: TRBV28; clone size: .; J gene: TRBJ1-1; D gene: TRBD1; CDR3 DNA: TGTGCCAGCAGTTTACAGGGGGCGGGGTACGCTGAAGCTTTCTTT; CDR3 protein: CASSLQGAGYAEAFF
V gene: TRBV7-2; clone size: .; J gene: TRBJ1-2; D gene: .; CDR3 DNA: TGTGCCAGCAGCCCAATTCAACAGGGAGTAGGTGGCTACACCTTC; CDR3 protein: CASSPIQQGVGGYTF
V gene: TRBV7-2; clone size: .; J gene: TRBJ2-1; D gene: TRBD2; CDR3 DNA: TGTGCCAGTCGGACTAGCGGGAGTTCTGGTGAGCAGTTCTTC; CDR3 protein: CASRTSGSSGEQFF
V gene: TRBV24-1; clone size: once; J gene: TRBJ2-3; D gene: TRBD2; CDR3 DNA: TGTGCCACCAGCCCGGGACCAGGGAAACTAGCGGGAGATCTGTTCTTTACAGATACGCAGTATTTT; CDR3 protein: CATSPGPGKLAGDLFFTDTQYF
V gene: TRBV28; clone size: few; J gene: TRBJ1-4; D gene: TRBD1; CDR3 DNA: TGTGCCAGCGGACAGGGGGCAGAGGGCGAAAAACTGTTTTTT; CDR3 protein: CASGQGAEGEKLFF
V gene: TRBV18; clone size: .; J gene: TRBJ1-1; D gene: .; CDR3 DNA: TGTGCCAGCTCACCACGTGGCAGGGACACTGAAGCTTTCTTT; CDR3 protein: CASSPRGRDTEAFF
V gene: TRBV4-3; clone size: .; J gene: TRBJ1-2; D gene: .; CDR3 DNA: TGCGCCAGCAGCCAAAGAATAGGGATGACGGAGGGAAGTACGGGTGGCTACACCTTC; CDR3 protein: CASSQRIGMTEGSTGGYTF
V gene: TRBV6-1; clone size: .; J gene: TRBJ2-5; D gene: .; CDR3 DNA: TGTGCCAGCAGTGACATGACAGCTGCTTTGACCCAGTACTTC; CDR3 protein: CASSDMTAALTQYF
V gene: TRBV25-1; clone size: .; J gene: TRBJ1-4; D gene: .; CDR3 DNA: TGTGCCAGCAGAGGGGCAGGGACACCTAATGAAAAACTGTTTTTT; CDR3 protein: CASRGAGTPNEKLFF